This T cell receptor (beta chain) was observed in a study of T cell repertoires in cytomegalovirus infection. CDR3 length equals 12 residues. CDR1 and CDR2 (germline): SQVTM, ANQGSEA. Deletions cut 5 bases from V and 4 bases from J, with 11 bases between. TCRdb used MiXCR to reprocess the reads, holding one entry per CDR3 protein. The sample gives some 700,000 distinct CDR3 sequences, 35% of which show up once; under 3.5% is in the top ten. The receptor's source is a human donor in good health (CMV status not recorded). Some clones in this sample may be carry-over from other donors' samples. Sequencing was done on a sample of PBMCs. V is TRBV29-1 and J is TRBJ1-2, with D possibly being TRBD1 (6 bases). This chain's CDR3 is CSVHGQSYGYTF. CDR3 DNA: TGCAGCGTTCACGGACAGTCCTATGGCTACACCTTC. The variable domain in full, with the rest retrieved from reference TRBV29-1 and TRBJ1-2, is SAVISQKPSRDICQRGTSLTIQCQVDSQVTMMFWYRQQPGQSLTLIATANQGSEATYESGFVIDKFPISRPNLTFSTLTVSNMSPEDSSIYLCSVHGQSYGYTFGSGTRLTVV.